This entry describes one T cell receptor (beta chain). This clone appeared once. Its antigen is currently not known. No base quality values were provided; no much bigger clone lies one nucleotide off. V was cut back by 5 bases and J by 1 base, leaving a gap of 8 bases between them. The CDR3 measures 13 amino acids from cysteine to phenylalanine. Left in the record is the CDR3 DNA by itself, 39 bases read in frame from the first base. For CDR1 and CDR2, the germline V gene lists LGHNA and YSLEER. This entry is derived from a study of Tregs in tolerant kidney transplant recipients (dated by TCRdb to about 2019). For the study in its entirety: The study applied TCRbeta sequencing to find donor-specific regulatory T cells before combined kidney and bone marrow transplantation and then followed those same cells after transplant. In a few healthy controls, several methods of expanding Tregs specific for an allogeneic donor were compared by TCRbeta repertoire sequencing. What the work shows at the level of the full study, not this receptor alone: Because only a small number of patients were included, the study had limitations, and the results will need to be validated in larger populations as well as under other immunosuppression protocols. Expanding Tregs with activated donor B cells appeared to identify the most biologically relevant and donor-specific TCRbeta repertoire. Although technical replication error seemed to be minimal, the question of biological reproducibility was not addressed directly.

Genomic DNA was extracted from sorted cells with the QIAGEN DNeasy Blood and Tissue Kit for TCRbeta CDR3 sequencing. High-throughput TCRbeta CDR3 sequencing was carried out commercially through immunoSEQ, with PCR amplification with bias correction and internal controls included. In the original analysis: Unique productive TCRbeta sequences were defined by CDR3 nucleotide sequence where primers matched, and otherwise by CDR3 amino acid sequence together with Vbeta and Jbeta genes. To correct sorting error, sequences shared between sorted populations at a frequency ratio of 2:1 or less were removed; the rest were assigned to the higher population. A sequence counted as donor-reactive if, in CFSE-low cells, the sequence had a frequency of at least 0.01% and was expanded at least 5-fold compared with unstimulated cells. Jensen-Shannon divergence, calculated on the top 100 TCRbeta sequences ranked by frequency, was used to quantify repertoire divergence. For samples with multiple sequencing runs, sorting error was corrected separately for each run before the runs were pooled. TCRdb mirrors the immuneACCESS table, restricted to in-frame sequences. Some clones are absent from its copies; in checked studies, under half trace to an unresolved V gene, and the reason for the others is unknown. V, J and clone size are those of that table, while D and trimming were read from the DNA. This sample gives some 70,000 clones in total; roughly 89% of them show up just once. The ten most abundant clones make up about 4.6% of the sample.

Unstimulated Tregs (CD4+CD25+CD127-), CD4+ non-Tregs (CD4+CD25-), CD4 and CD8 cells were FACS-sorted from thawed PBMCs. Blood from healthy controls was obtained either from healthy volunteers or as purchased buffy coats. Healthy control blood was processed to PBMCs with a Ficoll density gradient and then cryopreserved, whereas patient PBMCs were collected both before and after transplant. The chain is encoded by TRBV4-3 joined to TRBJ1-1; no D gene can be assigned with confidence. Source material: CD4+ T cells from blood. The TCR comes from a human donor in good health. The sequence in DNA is TGCGCCAGCAGCTTCCGGGAGAACACTGAAGCTTTCTTT. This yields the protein CASSFRENTEAFF.